These 23 T cell receptor beta chains share one sample of origin, sequenced in a study of CD8+CD57+ T cells in acquired aplastic anemia. Patients chosen for sequencing had CD8+CD57+ cells that had expanded, as shown by flow cytometry. TCR beta VDJ and CDR3 profiles were obtained from a genomic DNA template. One entry per CDR3 protein results from TCRdb running MiXCR on the reads. The sample yields under 500,000 distinct CDR3 sequences, roughly a third seen once. Material: sorted CD4+, CD8+, or CD8+CD57+ T cells (not recorded which) from PBMCs. The receptors originated from a human donor with aplastic anemia.

Note on this clonotype: This clone may be a read error of a much larger clone one base away. This chain joins TRBV24-1 and TRBJ1-3; D remains unclear. This CDR3 region has 16 residues. Per the germline V gene, CDR1 is KGHDR and CDR2 is SFDVKD. V was cut by 4 bases and J by 1 base, with 13 bases left in between. The CDR3 DNA sequence: TGTGCCACCAGTGACCTGGGCAGACTATCTGGAAACACCATATATTTT. This translates into CATSDLGRLSGNTIYF.

V is TRBV25-1 and J is TRBJ2-7, with TRBD1 identical over 8 bases. The germline V gene has CDR1 MGHDK and CDR2 SYGVNS. The CDR3 consists of 15 residues. V was clipped by 5 bases and J by 0 bases; unmatched bases: 6. CDR3 bases: TGTGCCAGCAGTTACCGAGGGACAGGCTCCTACGAGCAGTACTTC. Translation: CASSYRGTGSYEQYF.

The chain carries TRBV30 and TRBJ2-5, with unresolved D. Trimming left V 4 bases short and J 7 bases short, with 10 bases between. The CDR3 spans 11 residues. The germline V gene has CDR1 GTSNPN and CDR2 SVGIG (reference sequence). CDR3 bases: TGTGCCTGGAACAACGTGGGGACCCAGTACTTC. The encoded protein is CAWNNVGTQYF.

Ten or more counts support this clonotype. The V gene is TRBV20-1, the J gene TRBJ1-1, with a possible D match to TRBD1 (5 bases). Trimming cost V 0 bases and J 0 bases, with 8 bases left between them. Germline V gene data show CDR1 as DFQATT and CDR2 as SNEGSKA (reference sequence). The CDR3 is 14 residues long. CDR3 residues: CSAREGTMNTEAFF. The CDR3 nucleotides read TGCAGTGCTAGAGAGGGGACTATGAACACTGAAGCTTTCTTT.

This clonotype was counted many times. The chain employs TRBV29-1 and TRBJ2-7; tentatively, D is TRBD1 (6 bases). Germline values: CDR1 SQVTM, CDR2 ANQGSEA. This CDR3 spans 13 amino acids. V lost 4 bases, J lost 0 bases, and 10 bases lay in between. This CDR3 is CSVVRDTSYEQYF. As DNA, the CDR3 is TGCAGCGTTGTCCGGGACACCTCCTACGAGCAGTACTTC.

This rearrangement joins TRBV20-1 to TRBJ1-5, with D maybe TRBD1 (5 bases). The CDR3 is 13 amino acids. In germline, CDR1 is DFQATT, CDR2 SNEGSKA (reference sequence). Trimming left V 0 bases short and J 5 bases short, with 8 bases between. The CDR3 nucleotides are TGCAGTGCTAGAGATCCCAGGGATCAGCCCCAGCATTTT. Its translation is CSARDPRDQPQHF.

This clonotype was found a few times. This chain connects TRBV25-1 to TRBJ2-2; D is perhaps TRBD1 or TRBD2 (6 bases each). The ends were cut back, 8 bases at V and 4 bases at J, with 23 bases in the middle. Looked up from germline, CDR1 is MGHDK and CDR2 is SYGVNS. The CDR3 consists of 17 residues. The CDR3 DNA sequence: TGTGCCAGCTCACCAATTCCGGGGGCCCAGGGCACCGGGGAGCTGTTTTTT. It codes for CASSPIPGAQGTGELFF.

This chain links TRBV19 with TRBJ1-2; D ambiguous. Germline V lookup: CDR1 LNHDA, CDR2 SQIVND (reference sequence). CDR3 size: 15 residues. V was cut by 8 bases and J by 4 bases, with 20 bases left in between. The CDR3 DNA sequence: TGTGCCAGTCGTAATACCTACGAGCAGTTCTATGGCTACACCTTC. Residues: CASRNTYEQFYGYTF.

The chain links TRBV2 to TRBJ2-2, with D perhaps TRBD1 (6 bases). V lost 5 bases, J lost 6 bases, and 13 bases lay in between. CDR3 length equals 14 residues. In germline, CDR1 is SNHLY, CDR2 FYNNEI. The CDR3 nucleotides read TGTGCCAGCAGTTACGGACAGATGGCCGGGGAGCTGTTTTTT. It codes for CASSYGQMAGELFF.

The chain is built from TRBV14 and TRBJ1-1, with D perhaps matching TRBD1 (5 bases). The length of the CDR3 is 13 residues. The germline V gene has CDR1 SGHDN and CDR2 FVKESK. Trimming removed 2 bases at V and 3 bases at J, with 7 bases between. CDR3 in DNA: TGTGCCAGCAGCCAACAGGGCGACACTGAAGCTTTCTTT. It yields the protein CASSQQGDTEAFF.

There are many counts of this clonotype. This sequence joins TRBV15 and TRBJ2-1; no clear D. CDR1 is LNHNV, CDR2 YYDKDF, per germline (reference sequence). V gave up 5 bases and J gave up 5 bases, with 16 bases separating them. The CDR3 spans 15 residues. The CDR3: CATSGVFGPDNEQFF. The DNA of the CDR3 is TGTGCCACCAGCGGGGTTTTTGGGCCCGACAATGAGCAGTTCTTC.

Regarding this clonotype: This may stem from a read error, because a much larger clone lies one nucleotide away. The rearrangement joins TRBV20-1 to TRBJ2-7; no clear D gene. Trimming took 3 bases from V and 5 from J, leaving 17 bases between them. Germline V gene lookup returns CDR1 DFQATT and CDR2 SNEGSKA (reference sequence). The CDR3 spans 14 residues. This CDR3 reads CSARVSAAVHEQYF. The CDR3 DNA reads as TGCAGTGCTAGGGTGTCGGCGGCGGTCCACGAGCAGTACTTC.

This clonotype was counted only a few times. One end of the junction is discordant with germline, which a read error may explain. The chain combines TRBV12-3 or TRBV12-4 with TRBJ1-2; D is perhaps TRBD1 (6 bases). This CDR3 has 16 residues. The CDR3 nucleotides read TGTGCCAGCAGTGCGGATCGGGGGGGCTCTTCATATGGCAACACCTTC. It translates to CASSADRGGSSYGNTF.

Many counts were recorded for this clonotype. J is TRBJ1-6 and V is TRBV7-9; the D is unclear. The CDR3 is made up of 15 amino acids. The V gene's germline CDR1 is SEHNR and CDR2 FQNEAQ (reference sequence). V shed 0 bases and J shed 0 bases, with 3 bases lying between them. The CDR3: CASSLAGSYNSPLHF. The CDR3 DNA is TGTGCCAGCAGCTTAGCGGGCTCCTATAATTCACCCCTCCACTTT.

This clonotype was counted between two and nine times. Compared with germline, one end of the junction differs, possibly owing to a read error. The genes are TRBV10-2 and TRBJ1-3; no definite D call. Germline loops: CDR1 WSHSY, CDR2 SAAADI. The CDR3 is 14 amino acids. The DNA for the CDR3 is TGTGCCAGCAGGAGGGTAGGAACGGGAAACACCATATATTTT. Translated: CASRRVGTGNTIYF.

This clonotype came up many times. The chain combines TRBV24-1 with TRBJ2-5, with unresolved D. Germline CDR1 is KGHDR and CDR2 is SFDVKD. Trimming pared 4 bases from V and 5 bases from J, leaving 16 bases between. The CDR3 sequence is 15 residues long. CDR3 protein: CATSDPSGQGETQYF. The DNA of the CDR3 is TGTGCCACCAGTGACCCGAGTGGGCAAGGCGAGACCCAGTACTTC.

Notes on this clonotype: One junction end does not reproduce the germline sequence, and a read error may be involved. J is TRBJ1-2 and V is TRBV10-3; possibly TRBD1 for D (5 bases). From germline, CDR1 is ENHRY and CDR2 SYGVKD. The CDR3 runs to 13 residues. The CDR3 DNA reads TGTGACATCAGCGAGGGGCAAGACTATGGCTACACCTTC. Amino acid sequence: CDISEGQDYGYTF.

The chain uses TRBV20-1 and TRBJ2-2, with 9 bases lining up with TRBD1. This CDR3 is built from 16 residues. Germline lookup yields CDR1 DFQATT and CDR2 SNEGSKA (reference sequence). Trimming removed 6 bases from V and 4 bases from J; junction bases left unmatched: 12. The CDR3 DNA reads TGCAGTGCCCTCAGGACAGGGGCGATCCTCACCGGGGAGCTGTTTTTT. Translating gives CSALRTGAILTGELFF.

The J gene is TRBJ1-2, the V gene TRBV2; TRBD1 matches at 10 bases. V was pared by 6 bases and J by 8 bases, with 9 bases of the junction left unmatched. Per the germline V gene, CDR1 is SNHLY and CDR2 is FYNNEI. The CDR3 runs 14 residues. CDR3 nucleotide sequence: TGTGCCAGCAGCTGGACAGGGGGAGAATGGGGCTACACCTTC. The encoded protein is CASSWTGGEWGYTF.

Points on this clonotype: A much larger clone lies one base from this, so it may be a read error. This chain connects TRBV2 to TRBJ2-3; 8 positions agree with TRBD2. This CDR3 spans 15 amino acids. Germline V gene data show CDR1 as SNHLY and CDR2 as FYNNEI. With 7 bases clipped from V and 3 bases from J, the junction kept 9 bases outside the gene matches. CDR3 DNA: TGTGCCAGCAACCCCGACGCGGGGGGAACAGATACGCAGTATTTT. Amino acids: CASNPDAGGTDTQYF.

This chain joins TRBV20-1 and TRBJ2-5, with D uncertain. Germline V gene data show CDR1 as DFQATT and CDR2 as SNEGSKA (reference sequence). This CDR3 region has 10 residues. Trimming cost V 8 bases and J 4 bases, with 8 bases left between them. The CDR3 DNA reads as TGCAGTCCCGGTAGAGAGACCCAGTACTTC. It yields the protein CSPGRETQYF.

This chain joins TRBV11-1 and TRBJ2-3; 8 bases fit TRBD2. CDR1 and CDR2 (germline): SGHAT, FQDESV (reference sequence). Trimming cost V 5 bases and J 2 bases; bases outside gene matches: 9. This CDR3 contains 16 residues. As DNA, the CDR3 is TGTGCCAGCAGCCCCTTTGCGGGGGGCCTCACAGATACGCAGTATTTT. Translated, it gives CASSPFAGGLTDTQYF.

This rearrangement joins TRBV6-5 to TRBJ2-7, with 8 positions matching TRBD1. The CDR3 length is 16 residues. V trimming: 0 bases; J trimming: 4 bases; junction bases outside the gene matches: 8. From germline, CDR1 is MNHEY and CDR2 SVGAGI. CDR3 sequence: CASSYSFSGGGYEQYF. The CDR3 DNA sequence: TGTGCCAGCAGTTACTCGTTTTCAGGGGGCGGGTACGAGCAGTACTTC.